These 29 T cell receptor beta chains share one sample of origin, sequenced in a study of T cells in Graves' hyperthyroidism and ophthalmopathy. Authors of the study amplified TCR beta CDR3 regions from RNA transcripts. The TCR CDR3 first-round RT-PCR relied on the HTBI primer set. One entry per CDR3 protein, called by TCRdb with MiXCR from the multiplex PCR reads. The sample shows approximately 350,000 distinct CDR3 sequences, roughly 15% of them seen only once. The sequenced sample was blood. All receptors derive from a woman in her fifties or sixties with Graves' ophthalmopathy.

The sample holds many counts of this clonotype. The genes are TRBV27 and TRBJ2-5; 9 bases fit TRBD1. The V gene end was trimmed by 4 bases and the J gene end by 3 bases; junction bases not matched to a gene: 3. From germline, CDR1 is MNHEY and CDR2 SMNVEV (reference sequence). The CDR3 sequence is 14 residues long. The CDR3 sequence is CASSSRDREETQYF. As DNA, the CDR3 is TGTGCCAGCAGTTCCAGGGACAGGGAAGAGACCCAGTACTTC.

The gene calls are TRBV7-9 and TRBJ2-3, with TRBD2 matching 8 bases. This CDR3 comprises 16 residues. Germline V gives CDR1 SEHNR, CDR2 FQNEAQ (reference sequence). The J segment lost 2 bases and the V segment lost 4 bases, leaving 8 bases of the junction unmatched. CDR3 in amino acids: CASSSPGTRYTDTQYF. In DNA form, the CDR3 reads TGTGCCAGCAGCTCGCCCGGGACTAGGTACACAGATACGCAGTATTTT.

In its sample, this clonotype was seen a few times. The rearrangement links TRBV12-3 or TRBV12-4 to TRBJ2-7, with 7 bases aligning to TRBD2. Trimming at V came to 6 bases and at J to 4 bases, leaving 12 bases not matched to a gene. The CDR3 consists of 15 residues. CDR3 sequence: CASSPSWGREYEQYF. The DNA for the CDR3 is TGTGCCAGCAGCCCGTCTTGGGGGAGGGAGTACGAGCAGTACTTC.

This clonotype was observed a handful of times. The chain is built from TRBV20-1 and TRBJ1-1, with a possible D match to TRBD1 (6 bases). From germline, CDR1 is DFQATT and CDR2 SNEGSKA (reference sequence). The CDR3 is made up of 15 amino acids. The V gene lost 6 bases and the J gene lost 3 bases, with 20 bases spanning the gap. This chain's CDR3 is CSAEGQNYMDTEAFF. The CDR3 region has the DNA TGCAGTGCGGAAGGACAGAATTACATGGACACTGAAGCTTTCTTT.

This clonotype was found many times. The chain is built from TRBV20-1 and TRBJ2-2; D perhaps matches TRBD1 (5 bases). V lost 1 base and J lost 4, with 16 bases in between. This CDR3 has 16 amino acids. Germline loops: CDR1 DFQATT, CDR2 SNEGSKA (reference sequence). The CDR3 DNA reads TGCAGTGCTAGAGCCCTCCAGGGCGATGGCACCGGGGAGCTGTTTTTT. This codes for CSARALQGDGTGELFF.

The chain employs TRBV20-1 and TRBJ2-3, with TRBD2 matching over 8 bases. Trimming took 1 base from V and 4 from J; bases not matched to a gene: 4. The V gene's germline CDR1 is DFQATT and CDR2 SNEGSKA (reference sequence). This CDR3 has 14 amino acids. CDR3 region: CSARAGGPPDTQYF. Here the CDR3 DNA reads TGCAGTGCTAGAGCGGGAGGGCCTCCAGATACGCAGTATTTT.

There are many counts of this clonotype. The rearrangement uses TRBV13 and TRBJ2-7; weak D call: TRBD1 (6 bases). The CDR3 is made up of 15 amino acids. Germline assignment: CDR1 PRHDT and CDR2 FYEKMQ (reference sequence). V was shortened by 0 bases and J by 4 bases, with 13 bases between the two germline ends. The CDR3 sequence: CASSLGTGRGYEQYF. CDR3 coding DNA: TGTGCCAGCAGCTTAGGGACAGGAAGGGGGTACGAGCAGTACTTC.

This clonotype appeared a few times. This chain connects TRBV30 to TRBJ2-7; TRBD2 aligns across 8 bases. Trimming took 4 bases from V and 4 from J; bases not matched to a gene: 9. This CDR3 region has 14 residues. The V gene's germline CDR1 is GTSNPN and CDR2 SVGIG (reference sequence). CDR3 protein: CAWNTAGALYEQYF. The DNA for the CDR3 is TGTGCCTGGAATACAGCGGGAGCTCTTTACGAGCAGTACTTC. Looking up the rest from reference TRBV30 and TRBJ2-7 gives the full variable domain: SQTIHQWPATLVQPVGSPLSLECTVEGTSNPNLYWYRQAAGRGLQLLFYSVGIGQISSEVPQNLSASRPQDRQFILSSKKLLLSDSGFYLCAWNTAGALYEQYFGPGTRLTVT.

This chain uses TRBV28 with TRBJ1-6; 7 bases match TRBD1. V was clipped by 6 bases and J by 9 bases; unmatched bases: 8. The CDR3 covers 14 residues. Germline values: CDR1 MDHEN, CDR2 SYDVKM. CDR3 in amino acids: CASSVRDRSSPLHF. DNA of the CDR3: TGTGCCAGCAGCGTCCGGGACAGAAGTTCACCCCTCCACTTT.

This clonotype showed up just a few times. The chain is built from TRBV3-1 and TRBJ2-7; 9 bases fit TRBD2. Germline-derived CDR1 and CDR2 are LGHDT and YNNKEL (reference sequence). This CDR3 region has 17 residues. Unmatched junction bases numbered 7, after V lost 1 base and J lost 0 bases. Here the CDR3 reads CASSQARGGVSSYEQYF. CDR3 sequence (DNA): TGTGCCAGCAGCCAAGCGCGGGGGGGGGTAAGCTCCTACGAGCAGTACTTC.

At least ten counts were recorded for this clonotype. The chain has TRBV28 and TRBJ2-1; perhaps TRBD2 as D (7 bases). V was cut by 6 bases and J by 3 bases, with 18 bases left in between. Per the germline V gene, CDR1 is MDHEN and CDR2 is SYDVKM. The CDR3 covers 16 residues. CDR3 sequence: CASSLGGGTRYNEQFF. The DNA for the CDR3 is TGTGCCAGCAGCCTTGGCGGGGGCACCCGCTACAATGAGCAGTTCTTC. The full variable domain, its missing parts supplied by reference TRBV28 and TRBJ2-1, is DVKVTQSSRYLVKRTGEKVFLECVQDMDHENMFWYRQDPGLGLRLIYFSYDVKMKEKGDIPEGYSVSREKKERFSLILESASTNQTSMYLCASSLGGGTRYNEQFFGPGTRLTVL.

This clonotype was seen ten or more times. The chain employs TRBV7-2 and TRBJ2-5; 11 bases align to TRBD2. V shed 4 bases, J shed 0 bases, and the junction held 4 bases outside the gene matches. Germline V gene sequence: CDR1 SGHTA, CDR2 FQGNSA. This CDR3 is 16 amino acids long. CDR3 region: CASSSLLAGDQETQYF. The DNA for the CDR3 is TGTGCCAGCAGCTCGTTACTAGCGGGGGACCAAGAGACCCAGTACTTC.

This clonotype was detected ten times or more. This chain links TRBV6-6 with TRBJ2-7; D is perhaps TRBD2 (5 bases). This CDR3 has 12 amino acids. The ends were cut back, 2 bases at V and 5 bases at J, with 7 bases in the middle. Germline assignment: CDR1 MNHNY and CDR2 SVGAGI (reference sequence). The CDR3 region has the DNA TGTGCCAGCAGTTACCAGAGGGACGAGCAGTACTTC. Its protein is CASSYQRDEQYF.

This clonotype showed up just a few times. The chain links TRBV5-1 to TRBJ1-4; D is unclear. CDR1 is SGHRS and CDR2 is YFSETQ in the germline V gene. CDR3 length: 14 residues. Between the trimmed V and J ends, which lost 0 bases and 3 bases, there was a span of 6 bases. This chain's CDR3 is CASSLGRANEKLFF. In DNA form, the CDR3 reads TGCGCCAGCAGCTTGGGCCGGGCTAATGAAAAACTGTTTTTT.

The rearrangement links TRBV6-5 to TRBJ2-1; the match to TRBD1 covers 9 bases. CDR1 is MNHEY, CDR2 SVGAGI, per germline. This CDR3 contains 16 residues. J gave up 7 bases and V 6 bases, and 13 bases lay outside the gene matches. CDR3 nucleotides: TGTGCCAGCAGCTACGGGGACAGGGTAGGTGGGAATGAGCAGTTCTTC. Protein product: CASSYGDRVGGNEQFF.

The table lists this clonotype with many counts. This chain links TRBV7-2 with TRBJ1-1, with D hard to call. The CDR3 sequence is 13 residues long. CDR1 and CDR2 (germline): SGHTA, FQGNSA. Trimming took off 5 bases at V and 1 base at J, with 8 bases between the two ends. CDR3 DNA: TGTGCCAGCAGCAGCGGCCGGAACACTGAAGCTTTCTTT. It yields the protein CASSSGRNTEAFF. Drawing the rest from reference TRBV7-2 and TRBJ1-1, the complete variable domain is GAGVSQSPSNKVTEKGKDVELRCDPISGHTALYWYRQSLGQGLEFLIYFQGNSAPDKSGLPSDRFSAERTGGSVSTLTIQRTQQEDSAVYLCASSSGRNTEAFFGQGTRLTVV.

This clonotype has at least ten counts. This chain joins TRBV7-8 and TRBJ2-3; 7 positions match TRBD1. Looked up from germline, CDR1 is SGHVS and CDR2 is FQNEAQ. Trimming took 6 bases from V and 4 from J; bases not matched to a gene: 7. The CDR3 runs to 14 residues. The CDR3 here is CASRPDRDSDTQYF. CDR3 coding DNA: TGTGCCAGCAGACCTGACAGGGATTCAGATACGCAGTATTTT.

Only a few counts were recorded for this clonotype. The chain has TRBV29-1 and TRBJ2-4, with 9 bases that match TRBD2. Germline values: CDR1 SQVTM, CDR2 ANQGSEA. This CDR3 is built from 12 residues. The V gene end was trimmed by 7 bases and the J gene end by 6 bases; junction bases not matched to a gene: 4. The CDR3 protein is CSAMTSGNIQYF. CDR3 in DNA: TGCAGCGCCATGACTAGCGGAAACATTCAGTACTTC.

This clonotype was seen many times. This chain links TRBV6-1 with TRBJ1-1; TRBD1 is a possible D gene (6 bases). V lost 6 bases to trimming and J lost 0 bases, with 11 bases between them. The CDR3 runs 14 residues. Germline CDR1 reads MNHNS; CDR2 reads SASEGT. The CDR3 loop is CASRTGVMNTEAFF. The CDR3 nucleotides read TGTGCCAGCAGGACAGGAGTCATGAACACTGAAGCTTTCTTT.

This clonotype was observed many times. The genes are TRBV7-2 and TRBJ2-1; D is unclear. This CDR3 is built from 14 residues. The V gene's germline CDR1 is SGHTA and CDR2 FQGNSA. V dropped 5 bases and J dropped 9 bases, with 17 bases sitting between them. CDR3 region: CASSPETVSGEQFF. CDR3 coding DNA: TGTGCCAGCAGCCCTGAGACCGTCTCGGGTGAGCAGTTCTTC.

Many counts were recorded for this clonotype. The chain is built from TRBV28 and TRBJ1-5, with a possible D match to TRBD1 (6 bases). The CDR3 has 12 amino acids. Between the trimmed V and J ends, which lost 8 bases and 10 bases, there was a span of 15 bases. In germline, CDR1 is MDHEN, CDR2 SYDVKM. The DNA for the CDR3 is TGTGCCAGCTCAGGGGTGGGACGACCCCAGCATTTT. It translates to CASSGVGRPQHF.

This clonotype turned up a few times. CDR3 DNA sequence: TGTGCCAGCAGTTTTGGTGGGCGTCGGCCCCTCCACTTT. Translation: CASSFGGRRPLHF. This sequence joins TRBV27 and TRBJ1-6; the D is unclear. The germline CDR1 and CDR2 sequences are MNHEY and SMNVEV (reference sequence). Trimming removed 3 bases at V and 13 bases at J, with 13 bases between. This CDR3 has 13 residues.

This clonotype was seen more than once but under ten times. The chain uses TRBV9 and TRBJ2-1; 9 bases match TRBD2. Germline V gene lookup returns CDR1 SGDLS and CDR2 YYNGEE. This CDR3 is built from 14 residues. V dropped 0 bases and J dropped 7; count of bases not matched to a gene: 2. The CDR3 coding sequence is TGTGCCAGCAGCGTAGTAGCGGGAGCTAATGAGCAGTTCTTC. It codes for CASSVVAGANEQFF. The full variable domain, rest sourced from reference TRBV9 and TRBJ2-1, is DSGVTQTPKHLITATGQRVTLRCSPRSGDLSVYWYQQSLDQGLQFLIQYYNGEERAKGNILERFSAQQFPDLHSELNLSSLELGDSALYFCASSVVAGANEQFFGPGTRLTVL.

This clonotype was seen many times. The chain combines TRBV7-9 with TRBJ2-7; 8 nucleotides line up with TRBD1. J was trimmed by 4 bases and V by 6 bases; bases with no gene match: 11. This CDR3 has 15 amino acids. The germline CDR1 and CDR2 sequences are SEHNR and FQNEAQ (reference sequence). CDR3 nucleotide sequence: TGTGCCAGCAGTCCCCAGGCGGGACAGGCTTACGAGCAGTACTTC. Its translation is CASSPQAGQAYEQYF.

This CDR3 is CASSLEGGRSPLHF. DNA for the CDR3: TGTGCCAGCAGCTTAGAAGGGGGAAGGTCACCCCTCCACTTT. The V gene is TRBV7-9, the J gene TRBJ1-6; tentatively, D is TRBD1 (6 bases). Trimming shortened V by 1 base and J by 10 bases, and 11 bases separated the two germline ends. Germline V gene sequence: CDR1 SEHNR, CDR2 FQNEAQ (reference sequence). The CDR3 is 14 residues long.

This clonotype appeared a few times. The CDR3 DNA reads as TGCAGCTCGGGACTAGCGGGAGTGCTAGATACGCAGTATTTT. Protein sequence: CSSGLAGVLDTQYF. V is TRBV29-1 and J is TRBJ2-3, with 14 bases lining up with TRBD2. CDR3 length: 14 amino acids. CDR1 is SQVTM and CDR2 is ANQGSEA in the germline V gene. V was clipped by 8 bases and J by 5 bases; unmatched bases: 6.

This clonotype was recorded a few times. The chain joins TRBV28 to TRBJ2-2; D uncertain. Germline-derived CDR1 and CDR2 are MDHEN and SYDVKM. V dropped 7 bases and J dropped 7 bases, with 10 bases sitting between them. This CDR3 comprises 12 residues. For the CDR3, the DNA is TGTGCCAGCACGCTGGGGAACGGGGAGCTGTTTTTT. This gives the protein CASTLGNGELFF.

The CDR3: CASSRGDSGRSEETQYF. The CDR3 region has the DNA TGTGCCAGCAGCAGGGGAGATAGCGGGAGGTCCGAGGAGACCCAGTACTTC. The chain links TRBV5-5 to TRBJ2-5; 10 bases map to TRBD2. The CDR3 sequence is 17 residues long. In germline, CDR1 is SGHKS, CDR2 YYEKEE (reference sequence). With V trimmed by 4 bases and J by 5 bases, 14 bases remained unmatched. Variable domain in full (rest from reference TRBV5-5 and TRBJ2-5): DAGVTQSPTHLIKTRGQQVTLRCSPISGHKSVSWYQQVLGQGPQFIFQYYEKEERGRGNFPDRFSARQFPNYSSELNVNALLLGDSALYLCASSRGDSGRSEETQYFGPGTRLLVL.

This clonotype came up a few times. The chain employs TRBV7-9 and TRBJ2-2; perhaps TRBD1 as D (5 bases). CDR1 and CDR2 from the germline V gene are SEHNR and FQNEAQ (reference sequence). The CDR3 has 15 amino acids. V was clipped by 2 bases and J by 3 bases, with 10 bases between them. The CDR3 loop reads CASSLLRGDTGELFF. The CDR3 region has the DNA TGTGCCAGCAGCTTATTAAGGGGTGACACCGGGGAGCTGTTTTTT.